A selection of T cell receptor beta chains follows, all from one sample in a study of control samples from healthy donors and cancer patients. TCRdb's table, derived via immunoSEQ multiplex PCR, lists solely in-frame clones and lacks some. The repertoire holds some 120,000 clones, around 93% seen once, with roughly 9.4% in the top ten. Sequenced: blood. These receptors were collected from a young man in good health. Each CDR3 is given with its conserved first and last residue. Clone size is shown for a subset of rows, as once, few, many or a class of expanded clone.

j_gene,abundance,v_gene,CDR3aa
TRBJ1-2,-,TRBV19,CASSIGGIGGGYTF
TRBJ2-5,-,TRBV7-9,CASSLVRLGGETQYF
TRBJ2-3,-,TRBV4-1,CASSQLGGPVTDTQYF
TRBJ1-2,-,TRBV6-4,CASSPAGEGGYTF
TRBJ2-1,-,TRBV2,CASMRQIYNEQFF
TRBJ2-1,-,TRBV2,CASSEVGGGAYNEQFF
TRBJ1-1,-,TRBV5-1,CASSSGGQDEAFF
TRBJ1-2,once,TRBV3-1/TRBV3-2,CASSQGGQGSGYTF
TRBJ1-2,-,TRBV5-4,CASSLGLGASSSSGYGYTF
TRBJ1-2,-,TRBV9,CASSVQGGASYYGYTF
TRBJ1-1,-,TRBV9,CASSVRALNTEAFF
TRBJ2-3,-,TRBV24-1,CATSAMHPLETDTQYF
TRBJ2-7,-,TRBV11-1,CASRPLTGRPDEQYF
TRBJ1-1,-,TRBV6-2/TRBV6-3,CASSITSEGQGAKAFF
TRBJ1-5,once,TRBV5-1,CASSLVGQGEHQPQHF
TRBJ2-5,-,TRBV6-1,CASSEAVGETQYF
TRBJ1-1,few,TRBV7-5,CVRSLSSPFMGYGSLNTEAFF
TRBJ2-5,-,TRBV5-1,CASSLGDRGGQETQYF
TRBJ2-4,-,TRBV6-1,CASSEEAGRDIQYF
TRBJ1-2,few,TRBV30,CAWSAAGPSYGYTF
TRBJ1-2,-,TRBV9,CASSPRAAPNYGYTF
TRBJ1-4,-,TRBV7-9,CASSQRTGSNEKLFF
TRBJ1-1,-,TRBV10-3,CAISERGANTEAFF
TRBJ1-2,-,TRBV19,CASSISGRWNYGYTF
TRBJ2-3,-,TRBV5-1,CASSFRPSGVTSTDTQYF
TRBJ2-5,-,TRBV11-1,CASSFSDREETQYF
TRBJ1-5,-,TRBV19,CASSIPGTGADQPQHF
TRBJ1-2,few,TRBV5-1,CASSLAGPNYGYTF
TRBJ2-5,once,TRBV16,CASSGGGETQYF
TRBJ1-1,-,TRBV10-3,CAISEGAEPNTEAFF
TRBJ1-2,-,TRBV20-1,CSAIQGGGYTF
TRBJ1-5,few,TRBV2,CASRAGTVSNQPQHF
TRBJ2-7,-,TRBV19,CATRTVYEQYF
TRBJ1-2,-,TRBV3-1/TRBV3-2,CASSLGRLEHYGYTF
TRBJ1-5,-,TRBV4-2,CASSQGGNRNQPQHF
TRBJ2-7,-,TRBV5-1,CASLTTSGGRSYEQYF
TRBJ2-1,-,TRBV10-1,CASSPRGGPDEQFF
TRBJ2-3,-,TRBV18,CASSPNRGGKDTQYF
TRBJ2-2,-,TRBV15,CATSRDWGTGKGELFF
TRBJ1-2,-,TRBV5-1,CASSLLDSESYGYTF
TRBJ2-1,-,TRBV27,CASSLRDTYNEQFF